This TCR beta chain emerged from a study of T cell changes during pregnancy in multiple sclerosis. This CDR3 comprises 13 residues. The germline CDR1 and CDR2 sequences are SEHNR and FQNEAQ (reference sequence). The junction had 6 bases not matched to a gene; V was cut back by 8 bases and J by 4 bases. Data came from immunoSEQ multiplex PCR; TCRdb stores just in-frame clones and leaves some out. This repertoire shows more than 15,000 clones, roughly nine tenths found once; its top ten account for about 7.5%. The sequenced sample was CD8+ T cells from peripheral blood mononuclear cells, obtained in the second trimester of pregnancy. The source of this sequence is a female donor in good health, enrolled as a control in a pregnancy study. This sequence joins TRBV7-9 and TRBJ2-7; TRBD2 agrees at 9 bases. In DNA form, the CDR3 reads TGTGCCAGCGTACTAGCGGGTCCTTACGAGCAGTACTTC. Protein product: CASVLAGPYEQYF.